The entry that follows covers one TCR beta chain sequence. Its cognate antigen is unknown. This specimen belongs to a study of glioma-infiltrating T cells after dendritic cell vaccination. The overall study: The vaccine used monocyte-derived dendritic cells pulsed overnight with autologous tumor lysate.

Isocitrate dehydrogenase mutation was absent in all glioblastoma patients. Findings of the study overall: Complete blood and tumor specimen sets were limited to few patients.

The primer mix had 60 V beta and 13 J beta primers. Sequenced by immunoSEQ multiplex PCR; TCRdb stores in-frame clones only, minus some. The sample shows roughly 80,000 clones, approximately 90% of them seen only once. The CDR3 loop spans 15 amino acids. Germline V gives CDR1 KGHSH, CDR2 LQKENI. Trimming took off 5 bases at V and 0 bases at J, with 11 bases between the two ends. This receptor was identified in a human donor with glioblastoma. Specimen: blood, collected before dendritic cell vaccination. This sequence joins TRBV18 and TRBJ1-3; the D is unclear. This CDR3 is CASSTGYDSGNTIYF. CDR3 DNA: TGTGCCAGCTCAACGGGGTATGACTCTGGAAACACCATATATTTT.